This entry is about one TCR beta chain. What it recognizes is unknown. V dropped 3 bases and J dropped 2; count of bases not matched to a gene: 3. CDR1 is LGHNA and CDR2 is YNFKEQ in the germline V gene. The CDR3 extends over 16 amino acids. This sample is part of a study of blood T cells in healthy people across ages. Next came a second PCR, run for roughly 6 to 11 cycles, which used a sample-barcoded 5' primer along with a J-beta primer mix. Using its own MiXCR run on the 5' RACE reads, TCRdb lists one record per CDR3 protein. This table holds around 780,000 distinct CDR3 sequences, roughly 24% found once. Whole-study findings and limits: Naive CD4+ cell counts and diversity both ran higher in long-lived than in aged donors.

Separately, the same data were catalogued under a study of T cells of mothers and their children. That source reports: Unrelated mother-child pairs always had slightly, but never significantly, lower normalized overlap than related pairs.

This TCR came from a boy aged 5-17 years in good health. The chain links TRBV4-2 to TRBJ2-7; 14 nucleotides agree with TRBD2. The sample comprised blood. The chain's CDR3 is CASSHRLAGGPYEQYF. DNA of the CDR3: TGTGCCAGCAGCCACCGACTAGCGGGGGGGCCCTACGAGCAGTACTTC.